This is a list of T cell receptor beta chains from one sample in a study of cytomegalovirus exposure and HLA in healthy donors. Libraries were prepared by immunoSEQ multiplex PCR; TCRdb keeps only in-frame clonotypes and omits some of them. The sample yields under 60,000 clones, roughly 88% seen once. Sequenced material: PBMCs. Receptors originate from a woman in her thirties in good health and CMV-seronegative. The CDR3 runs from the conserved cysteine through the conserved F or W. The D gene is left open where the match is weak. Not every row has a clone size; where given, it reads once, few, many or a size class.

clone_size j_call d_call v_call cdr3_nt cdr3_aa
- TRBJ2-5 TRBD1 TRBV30 TGTGCTCGACGACAGGGGAAAGAGACCCAGTACTTC CARRQGKETQYF
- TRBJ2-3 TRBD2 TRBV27 TGTGCCAGTAGACTAGCGCACACAGATACGCAGTATTTT CASRLAHTDTQYF
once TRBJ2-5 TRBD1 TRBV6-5 TGTGCCAGCAGTTACGGGACAGCCCAAGAGACCCAGTACTTC CASSYGTAQETQYF
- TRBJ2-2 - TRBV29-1 TGCAGCGTTCAATGGAGGGAGGAGAACACCGGGGAGCTGTTTTTT CSVQWREENTGELFF
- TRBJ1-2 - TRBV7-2 TGTGCCAGCAGATACGGGACGGGGGATGGCTACACCTTC CASRYGTGDGYTF
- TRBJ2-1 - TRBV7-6 TGTGCCAGCAGCTCCGCGCTGGAGCAGTTCTTC CASSSALEQFF
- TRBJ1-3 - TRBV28 TGTGCCAGCAGTTTATGGGGGGCTGGGGGCAGGAACACCATATATTTT CASSLWGAGGRNTIYF
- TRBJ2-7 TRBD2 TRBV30 TGTGCCTGGTCGAGAGGCGGGAGCTCCTACGAGCAGTACTTC CAWSRGGSSYEQYF
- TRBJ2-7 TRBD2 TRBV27 TGTGCCAGCAGTTTATCCGGCGGGAGGACCCCCTACGAGCAGTACTTC CASSLSGGRTPYEQYF
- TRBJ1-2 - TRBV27 TGTGCCAGCAGTTTACAAAAACAGGGCGGTCCCTATGGCTACACCTTC CASSLQKQGGPYGYTF
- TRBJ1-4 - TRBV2 TGTGCCAGCAGTTTACAGGGATTTGCAACTAATGAAAAACTGTTTTTT CASSLQGFATNEKLFF
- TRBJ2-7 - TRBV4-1 TGCGCCAGCAGCCAAACAGGGAGCTACGAGCAGTACTTC CASSQTGSYEQYF
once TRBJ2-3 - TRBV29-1 TGCAGCGTTGAACCGGGATTGGATACGCAGTATTTT CSVEPGLDTQYF
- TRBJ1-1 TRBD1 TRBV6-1 TGTGCCAGCAGTGAAGCTCATTCACGGACAGGGGCGGTGACTGAAGCTTTCTTT CASSEAHSRTGAVTEAFF
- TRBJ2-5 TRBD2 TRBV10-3 TGTGCCATCGCGGAAAGCGGGACGGAGACCCAGTACTTC CAIAESGTETQYF
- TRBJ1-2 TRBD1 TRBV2 TGTGCCAGCAGTGAAGCTGGGACAGGAGGCTACACCTTC CASSEAGTGGYTF
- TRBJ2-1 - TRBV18 TGTGCCAGCTCACCGGGAGGCGCCGACTACAATGAGCAGTTCTTC CASSPGGADYNEQFF
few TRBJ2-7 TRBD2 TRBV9 TGTGCCAGCAGCGTAGGGGAGGGTTGGGAGCAGTACTTC CASSVGEGWEQYF
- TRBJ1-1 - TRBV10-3 TGTGCCATCAGTCCACGGGGGGGGTACGCTGAAGCTTTCTTT CAISPRGGYAEAFF
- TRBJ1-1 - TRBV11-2 TGTGCCAGCAGCTTCATGAACACTGAAGCTTTCTTT CASSFMNTEAFF
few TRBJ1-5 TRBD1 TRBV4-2 TGTGCCAGCAGCCAAGAGGACAGGGGGAACCAGCCCCAGCATTTT CASSQEDRGNQPQHF
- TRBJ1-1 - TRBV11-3 TGCGCCAGCAGCTTAGCCGGGGTGAACACTGAAGCTTTCTTT CASSLAGVNTEAFF
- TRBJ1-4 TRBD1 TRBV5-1 TGCGCCAGCAGCGGGGGACAGGGTAATGAAAAACTGTTTTTT CASSGGQGNEKLFF
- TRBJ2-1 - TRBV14 TGTGCCAGCAGCCGTGGGAGCTCCTACAATGAGCAGTTCTTC CASSRGSSYNEQFF
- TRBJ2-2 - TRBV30 TGTGCCTGGAGTGAAATTGGCTGGGGCTTCCTCACTCGGAGTAGTGACACCGGGGAGCTGTTTTTT CAWSEIGWGFLTRSSDTGELFF
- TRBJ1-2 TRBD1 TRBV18 TGTGCCAGCTCACCCTCCGGGACAGGGTTGGGCTACACCTTC CASSPSGTGLGYTF
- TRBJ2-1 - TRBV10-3 TGTGCCATCAGTGAGTCGAGCCCCGAGCAGTTCTTC CAISESSPEQFF
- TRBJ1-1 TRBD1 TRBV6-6 TGTGCCAGCAGTCCACCGGGACAGGGTATGGAAGCTTTCTTT CASSPPGQGMEAFF
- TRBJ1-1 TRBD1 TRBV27 TGTGCCAGCAGTTTCTTAAAAGCGACAGGGGCGGAAGCTTTCTTT CASSFLKATGAEAFF
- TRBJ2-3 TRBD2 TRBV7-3 TGTGCCAGCAGAGCGACTAGCAGCAATACGCAGTATTTT CASRATSSNTQYF
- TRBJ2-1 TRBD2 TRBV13 TGTGCCAGCAGCTTAGGGGGGCGGGAGTGGAATGAGCAGTTCTTC CASSLGGREWNEQFF
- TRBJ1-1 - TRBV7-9 TGTGCCAGCAGCTTCAAGAACACTGAAGCTTTCTTT CASSFKNTEAFF